A selection of T cell receptor beta chains follows, all from one sample in a study of regulatory T cells in long-lasting Graves disease. TCRdb ran MiXCR on the multiplex PCR reads and lists one entry per CDR3 protein. Of 680,000 or so distinct CDR3 sequences in the sample, approximately 15% were seen once. This sample was also put to use in a study of T cells in Graves' hyperthyroidism and ophthalmopathy.

Sample: peripheral blood mononuclear cells (PBMCs), taken at new diagnosis, from a patient treated with antithyroid drugs. These TCRs come from a young woman with Graves disease. The CDR3 runs from the conserved cysteine through the conserved F or W. A D gene is named only where the DNA matches it firmly. Rows give clone size only sometimes, using once, few, many, or a class for an expanded clone.

j_call	v_call	clone_size	d_call	cdr3_nt	cdr3_aa
TRBJ1-1	TRBV12-3/TRBV12-4	many	.	TGTGCCAGCAGTTGGCAAGGGGCCCAGAACACTGAAGCTTTCTTT	CASSWQGAQNTEAFF
TRBJ2-1	TRBV12-3/TRBV12-4	few	.	TGTGCCAGCACCTCTTTGAACCAAAGGTCTGAGCAGTTCTTC	CASTSLNQRSEQFF
TRBJ2-5	TRBV6-1	.	.	TGTGCCAGCACCCTAAGCCCCGGGACTCGGCAAGAGACCCAGTACTTC	CASTLSPGTRQETQYF
TRBJ2-3	TRBV5-1	.	TRBD1	TGCGCCAGCAGCGCGACAGGGGATGCAGATACGCAGTATTTT	CASSATGDADTQYF
TRBJ1-6	TRBV3-1	few	TRBD1	TGTGCCAGCAGCCCGGGGACAGCTACTAATTCACCCCTCCACTTT	CASSPGTATNSPLHF
TRBJ1-6	TRBV28	.	.	TGTGCCAGCAAAAGTGGCTATAGTTCACCCCTCCACTTT	CASKSGYSSPLHF
TRBJ2-5	TRBV27	.	.	TGTGCCAGCAGCCCTGGAGGCAGGGGTGGTGAGACCCAGTACTTC	CASSPGGRGGETQYF
TRBJ1-2	TRBV5-1	once	.	TGCGTCAGCAGCTTAGGGAAGGACTATGGCTACACCTTC	CVSSLGKDYGYTF
TRBJ1-1	TRBV20-1	many	.	TGCAGTGCTAGAGACCGACAGAGGGGCACTGAAGCTTTCTTT	CSARDRQRGTEAFF
TRBJ2-7	TRBV15	many	.	TGTGCCACCAGCCGCCGGGCCACAACCTACGAGCAGTACTTC	CATSRRATTYEQYF
TRBJ2-3	TRBV6-1	many	.	TGTGCCAGCTGGGGAGCCGGATCCGCCGGGACGCAGTATTTT	CASWGAGSAGTQYF
TRBJ2-6	TRBV7-3	few	.	TGTGCCAGCAGCTTACAGGGGACCCCCGGGGCCAACGTCCTGACTTTC	CASSLQGTPGANVLTF
TRBJ2-7	TRBV7-9	.	.	TGTGCCAGCAGCTCCACTGACAGCCGCCACGAGCAGTACTTC	CASSSTDSRHEQYF
TRBJ1-2	TRBV7-9	.	.	TGTGCCAGCAAGCCAGGCCAAGGGGGCTACACCTTC	CASKPGQGGYTF